This T cell receptor (beta chain) came from a study of blood T cell repertoires in COVID-19. Per the authors' pipeline: The authors estimated nucleated cell counts from reference gene primer amplification. Sequencing was performed with immunoSEQ multiplex PCR; in TCRdb, only in-frame clones are kept and a portion is missing. That table is the source of V, J and clone size, and D and trimming were worked out from the DNA. The sample consists of 72,000 or so clones, about 85% of them appearing once. The germline V gene encodes CDR1 SGHTA and CDR2 FQGNSA. V gave up 5 bases and J gave up 10 bases; unmatched junction bases: 7. The length of the CDR3 is 14 residues.

Sequences were obtained from peripheral blood. The V gene is TRBV7-2, the J gene TRBJ1-4, with 10 bases matching TRBD1. This sequence originates from an elderly woman with active or convalescent COVID-19. The CDR3 region has the DNA TGTGCCAGCAGCACTGACAGGGGGCGCGGAAAACTGTTTTTT. Amino acids: CASSTDRGRGKLFF.